This is a list of T cell receptor beta chains from one sample in a study of spatial heterogeneity in lung cancer. TCRdb re-called the 5' RACE reads through MiXCR, storing one row per CDR3 protein. The sample holds some 85,000 distinct CDR3 sequences, 15% to 25% seen once. The sample was PBMCs, taken at surgery. Receptors originate from a male donor with early-stage non-small cell lung cancer. Each CDR3 is given with its conserved first and last residue. A D gene is named only where the DNA matches it firmly. Clone sizes are given selectively: once, few, many, or a class where the clone is expanded.

V: TRBV9
J: TRBJ1-4
D: NA
size: NA
CDR3: CASSADSFNEKLFF
DNA: TGTGCCAGCAGCGCGGACAGTTTCAATGAAAAACTGTTTTTT

V: TRBV11-1
J: TRBJ1-5
D: TRBD1
size: few
CDR3: CASRVGTGEIRRPQHF
DNA: TGTGCCAGCAGGGTAGGGACAGGGGAAATTCGTCGGCCCCAGCATTTT

V: TRBV11-3
J: TRBJ2-5
D: TRBD2
size: few
CDR3: CASSTPPSGGPYQETQYF
DNA: TGTGCCAGCAGCACCCCCCCCAGCGGGGGACCGTACCAAGAGACCCAGTACTTC

V: TRBV3-1
J: TRBJ2-6
D: NA
size: few
CDR3: CASTPAGRAGANVLTF
DNA: TGTGCCAGCACCCCGGCAGGGCGGGCAGGGGCCAACGTCCTGACTTTC

V: TRBV7-2
J: TRBJ2-5
D: TRBD2
size: NA
CDR3: CASSFRGGVRETQYF
DNA: TGTGCCAGCAGCTTTCGGGGGGGTGTGCGAGAGACCCAGTACTTC

V: TRBV11-2
J: TRBJ2-7
D: NA
size: many
CDR3: CASSSGTLAYEQYF
DNA: TGTGCCAGCAGCTCCGGGACGCTGGCCTACGAGCAGTACTTC

V: TRBV29-1
J: TRBJ2-1
D: TRBD2
size: NA
CDR3: CSAGVSGMTYNEQFF
DNA: TGCAGCGCTGGGGTAAGCGGGATGACCTACAATGAGCAGTTCTTC

V: TRBV28
J: TRBJ2-5
D: NA
size: NA
CDR3: CASSFIPAIGKETQYF
DNA: TGTGCCAGCAGCTTTATTCCCGCGATAGGGAAAGAGACCCAGTACTTC

V: TRBV29-1
J: TRBJ2-3
D: TRBD2
size: NA
CDR3: CSVEGVLAGDVDTQYF
DNA: TGCAGCGTTGAAGGGGTCCTAGCGGGGGATGTAGATACGCAGTATTTT

V: TRBV7-2
J: TRBJ1-1
D: NA
size: NA
CDR3: CASSLVQTAEAFF
DNA: TGTGCCAGCAGCTTAGTGCAAACAGCTGAAGCTTTCTTT

V: TRBV7-2
J: TRBJ1-1
D: TRBD1
size: few
CDR3: CASSLVTFGQGVNTEAFF
DNA: TGTGCCAGCAGCTTAGTCACTTTTGGACAGGGGGTCAACACTGAAGCTTTCTTT

V: TRBV9
J: TRBJ2-3
D: TRBD2
size: few
CDR3: CASSVDPSGSKDTQYF
DNA: TGTGCCAGCAGCGTAGATCCTAGCGGGAGCAAAGATACGCAGTATTTT

V: TRBV28
J: TRBJ1-6
D: NA
size: NA
CDR3: CASSFNQGTSPLHF
DNA: TGTGCCAGCAGTTTTAACCAAGGGACTTCACCCCTCCACTTT

V: TRBV27
J: TRBJ2-1
D: TRBD2
size: NA
CDR3: CASSLGLGANEQFF
DNA: TGTGCCAGCAGTTTGGGACTAGGGGCCAATGAGCAGTTCTTC

V: TRBV27
J: TRBJ2-5
D: NA
size: NA
CDR3: CASTDRPQGIETQYF
DNA: TGTGCCAGCACAGACAGACCCCAGGGGATCGAGACCCAGTACTTC

V: TRBV5-6
J: TRBJ2-5
D: NA
size: NA
CDR3: CASSGAGQPEGTQYF
DNA: TGTGCCAGCAGCGGCGCGGGGCAGCCTGAAGGGACCCAGTACTTC

V: TRBV10-3
J: TRBJ1-2
D: NA
size: NA
CDR3: CAISEPRGSYGYTF
DNA: TGTGCCATCAGTGAGCCCAGGGGTTCTTATGGCTACACCTTC

V: TRBV12-3/TRBV12-4
J: TRBJ1-1
D: NA
size: many
CDR3: CASHFGTGTRGTEAFF
DNA: TGTGCCAGCCATTTCGGAACAGGGACCCGAGGGACTGAAGCTTTCTTT

V: TRBV5-4
J: TRBJ2-7
D: NA
size: few
CDR3: CASSAGTTDSYEQYF
DNA: TGTGCCAGCAGCGCCGGGACAACCGACTCCTACGAGCAGTACTTC

V: TRBV19
J: TRBJ2-3
D: TRBD2
size: NA
CDR3: CASTPGSGRRDTQYF
DNA: TGTGCCAGTACCCCCGGTAGCGGGAGGAGAGATACGCAGTATTTT

V: TRBV7-6
J: TRBJ2-1
D: TRBD2
size: many
CDR3: CASSLAIAGLGSYNEQFF
DNA: TGTGCCAGCAGCTTAGCGATAGCGGGATTAGGGTCCTACAATGAGCAGTTCTTC

V: TRBV3-1
J: TRBJ1-2
D: NA
size: NA
CDR3: CASSQGYGYTF
DNA: TGTGCCAGCAGCCAAGGGTACGGCTACACCTTC

V: TRBV5-1
J: TRBJ2-7
D: NA
size: many
CDR3: CASSLGQGTDEQYF
DNA: TGCGCCAGCAGCTTGGGGCAGGGGACTGACGAGCAGTACTTC

V: TRBV28
J: TRBJ1-5
D: TRBD1
size: many
CDR3: CASTLGGQPLKPQHF
DNA: TGTGCCAGCACTCTTGGGGGACAGCCCCTGAAGCCCCAGCATTTT

V: TRBV11-1
J: TRBJ2-7
D: NA
size: NA
CDR3: CASSFLSYEQYF
DNA: TGTGCCAGCAGCTTTCTTTCGTACGAGCAGTACTTC

V: TRBV6-1
J: TRBJ2-7
D: TRBD2
size: NA
CDR3: CASSESAGRAGYEQYF
DNA: TGTGCCAGCAGTGAATCTGCCGGGAGGGCCGGATACGAGCAGTACTTC

V: TRBV5-1
J: TRBJ2-1
D: NA
size: few
CDR3: CASSLRSGYEQFF
DNA: TGCGCCAGCAGCTTGAGATCAGGGTATGAGCAGTTCTTC

V: TRBV6-5
J: TRBJ2-1
D: TRBD2
size: few
CDR3: CASSYHFSGRYDEQFF
DNA: TGTGCCAGCAGTTACCACTTCAGCGGGAGGTATGATGAGCAGTTCTTC

V: TRBV20-1
J: TRBJ2-1
D: TRBD2
size: NA
CDR3: CSARGGSGSVYNEQFF
DNA: TGCAGTGCTAGAGGAGGTAGCGGGAGTGTTTACAATGAGCAGTTCTTC

V: TRBV5-1
J: TRBJ2-2
D: TRBD1
size: NA
CDR3: CASSPRLPGTGNTGELFF
DNA: TGCGCCAGCAGCCCAAGGCTCCCCGGGACAGGGAACACCGGGGAGCTGTTTTTT

V: TRBV6-6
J: TRBJ1-2
D: NA
size: NA
CDR3: CASSYSGGVNYGYTF
DNA: TGTGCCAGCAGTTACTCGGGGGGAGTTAACTATGGCTACACCTTC

V: TRBV7-2
J: TRBJ2-1
D: NA
size: NA
CDR3: CASSLGFGGRNEQFF
DNA: TGTGCCAGCAGCTTAGGCTTTGGGGGTCGGAATGAGCAGTTCTTC

V: TRBV27
J: TRBJ1-6
D: NA
size: few
CDR3: CASSLSGGYNSPLHF
DNA: TGTGCCAGCAGTTTATCTGGAGGATATAATTCACCCCTCCACTTT

V: TRBV5-1
J: TRBJ2-7
D: NA
size: NA
CDR3: CASSLGVGLIYEQYF
DNA: TGCGCCAGCAGCTTGGGAGTGGGCCTGATTTACGAGCAGTACTTC

V: TRBV12-3/TRBV12-4
J: TRBJ2-3
D: TRBD2
size: NA
CDR3: CASSVTSGGWNTQYF
DNA: TGTGCCAGCAGTGTCACTAGCGGGGGGTGGAATACGCAGTATTTT

V: TRBV6-2/TRBV6-3
J: TRBJ1-1
D: NA
size: NA
CDR3: CASSTHRQGTEAFF
DNA: TGTGCCAGCAGTACACACCGGCAGGGCACTGAAGCTTTCTTT

V: TRBV9
J: TRBJ2-2
D: NA
size: few
CDR3: CASSGTWIGELFF
DNA: TGTGCCAGCAGCGGCACATGGATCGGGGAGCTGTTTTTT

V: TRBV3-1
J: TRBJ1-1
D: TRBD1
size: NA
CDR3: CASSQLGQDTEAFF
DNA: TGTGCCAGCAGCCAACTCGGACAGGACACTGAAGCTTTCTTT

V: TRBV7-6
J: TRBJ1-3
D: NA
size: few
CDR3: CASSLPGSSGNTIYF
DNA: TGTGCCAGCAGCCTACCGGGGTCCTCTGGAAACACCATATATTTT

V: TRBV27
J: TRBJ1-6
D: TRBD1
size: NA
CDR3: CASSADRAKNSPLHF
DNA: TGTGCCAGCAGTGCCGACAGGGCTAAGAATTCACCCCTCCACTTT

V: TRBV5-4
J: TRBJ2-2
D: NA
size: few
CDR3: CASSLPGQGRVTGELFF
DNA: TGTGCCAGCAGCCTCCCGGGTCAGGGGCGGGTCACCGGGGAGCTGTTTTTT

V: TRBV12-3/TRBV12-4
J: TRBJ2-1
D: NA
size: few
CDR3: CASSPIGGNNEQFF
DNA: TGTGCCAGCAGCCCTATAGGCGGGAACAATGAGCAGTTCTTC

V: TRBV20-1
J: TRBJ2-3
D: TRBD2
size: NA
CDR3: CSAPLAGGGDTQYF
DNA: TGCAGTGCTCCCCTAGCGGGGGGCGGGGATACGCAGTATTTT

V: TRBV6-2/TRBV6-3
J: TRBJ1-1
D: TRBD1
size: NA
CDR3: CASGRQGRTEAFF
DNA: TGTGCCAGCGGTCGACAGGGGAGAACTGAAGCTTTCTTT

V: TRBV29-1
J: TRBJ2-7
D: NA
size: many
CDR3: CSVVLGTVGREQYF
DNA: TGCAGCGTTGTTCTCGGGACGGTGGGTCGCGAGCAGTACTTC

V: TRBV7-9
J: TRBJ1-4
D: NA
size: NA
CDR3: CASSYDSFEKLFF
DNA: TGTGCCAGCAGCTACGACAGTTTCGAAAAACTGTTTTTT

V: TRBV11-2
J: TRBJ2-7
D: TRBD2
size: NA
CDR3: CASSQPGTTHEQYF
DNA: TGTGCCAGCAGCCAACCCGGGACTACCCACGAGCAGTACTTC

V: TRBV28
J: TRBJ2-2
D: NA
size: few
CDR3: CASRNRERNTGELFF
DNA: TGTGCCAGCAGAAACAGGGAACGGAACACCGGGGAGCTGTTTTTT

V: TRBV20-1
J: TRBJ1-3
D: TRBD1
size: few
CDR3: CSAWDSKSSGNTIYF
DNA: TGCAGTGCTTGGGACAGTAAAAGCTCTGGAAACACCATATATTTT

V: TRBV9
J: TRBJ1-2
D: TRBD1
size: few
CDR3: CASSALDRADYGYTF
DNA: TGTGCCAGCAGCGCCCTAGACAGGGCAGACTATGGCTACACCTTC

V: TRBV4-1
J: TRBJ2-1
D: NA
size: many
CDR3: CASSQVFRDNEQFF
DNA: TGCGCCAGCAGCCAAGTCTTCCGTGACAATGAGCAGTTCTTC